The next 27 T cell receptor beta chains were all read from a single sample in a study of blood T cells in healthy people across ages (dated by TCRdb to the mid-2010s). Receptors were amplified or captured by 5' RACE. Instrument on record: Illumina HiSeq 2500. A second about 7 to 12 cycle PCR used a sample-barcoded 5' primer and a J-beta primer mix. TCRdb took the public reads, trimmed them with fastp at Q25, ran MiXCR for clone calling and kept in-frame beta chains. Each entry is one CDR3 protein sequence, shown with its most common DNA and genes. The sample has some 550,000 distinct CDR3 sequences on record, 40% to 50% of them singletons. Under 30% of the sample comes from the top ten. Material for sequencing was blood. The source is a man aged 80 or over in good health.

The chain links TRBV4-3 to TRBJ2-1; TRBD2 agrees at 10 bases. Trimming took 7 bases from V and 5 from J; bases not matched to a gene: 8. Germline lookup yields CDR1 LGHNA and CDR2 YSLEER. The CDR3 is made up of 15 amino acids. CDR3 residues: CASNYGLAAHNEQFF. The CDR3 nucleotides are TGCGCCAGCAACTACGGACTAGCGGCGCACAATGAGCAGTTCTTC.

A note on this clonotype: The junction departs from the called germline gene at one end, perhaps through a read error. The rearrangement joins TRBV7-9 to TRBJ2-1; the D call may be TRBD1 or TRBD2 (5 bases each). Germline-derived CDR1 and CDR2 are SEHNR and FQNEAQ (reference sequence). This CDR3 is 14 amino acids long. The CDR3 coding sequence is TGTGCCTGCAGCTCCCCCCGGTCTGGGGGTGAGCAGTTCTTC. It is translated as CACSSPRSGGEQFF. The whole variable domain, filled in from reference TRBV7-9 and TRBJ2-1, reads DTGVSQNPRHKITKRGQNVTFRCDPISEHNRLYWYRQTLGQGPEFLTYFQNEAQLEKSRLLSDRFSAERPKGSFSTLEIQRTEQGDSAMYLCACSSPRSGGEQFFGPGTRLTVL.

The chain is built from TRBV7-3 and TRBJ2-3, with D perhaps TRBD1 or TRBD2 (5 bases each). The CDR3 totals 19 residues. The V and J ends lost 1 base and 1 base respectively, with 21 bases between them. Germline lookup yields CDR1 SGHTA and CDR2 FQGTGA. Here the CDR3 DNA reads TGTGCCAGCAGCTTAAATGGCAGGGTAGGGAGTGAGGGCACAGATACGCAGTATTTT. Its translation is CASSLNGRVGSEGTDTQYF. Drawing the rest from reference TRBV7-3 and TRBJ2-3, the complete variable domain is GAGVSQTPSNKVTEKGKYVELRCDPISGHTALYWYRQSLGQGPEFLIYFQGTGAADDSGLPNDRFFAVRPEGSVSTLKIQRTERGDSAVYLCASSLNGRVGSEGTDTQYFGPGTRLTVL.

This clonotype showed up many times. The chain carries TRBV6-5 and TRBJ1-4; 7 bases fit TRBD1. Germline CDR1 MNHEY, CDR2 SVGAGI. V trimming: 4 bases; J trimming: 10 bases; junction bases outside the gene matches: 3. This CDR3 has 12 residues. The CDR3 is CASSFQGGKLFF. The CDR3 region has the DNA TGTGCCAGCAGTTTCCAGGGGGGAAAACTGTTTTTT.

CDR3 loop: CASSPSGSDVDEQFF. DNA for the CDR3: TGTGCCAGCAGCCCCTCGGGTTCGGACGTCGATGAGCAGTTCTTC. This chain uses TRBV6-2 or TRBV6-3 with TRBJ2-1; D is ambiguous. Germline-derived CDR1 and CDR2 are MNHEY and SVGEGT. The CDR3 runs to 15 residues. V shed 6 bases and J shed 8 bases, with 20 bases lying between them.

In its sample, this clonotype was seen a few times. The rearrangement joins TRBV29-1 to TRBJ2-5, with 7 bases that match TRBD1. J lost 2 bases, V lost 1 base, and 7 bases had no gene match. The germline CDR1 and CDR2 sequences are SQVTM and ANQGSEA. The CDR3 length is 15 residues. DNA of the CDR3: TGCAGCGTTGAAGGAGGGACAGAGTTACAAGAGACCCAGTACTTC. As protein: CSVEGGTELQETQYF.

The V and J genes are TRBV25-1 and TRBJ2-3; D gene unclear. The ends were cut back, 0 bases at V and 1 base at J, with 2 bases in the middle. The CDR3 sequence is 13 residues long. CDR1 is MGHDK, CDR2 SYGVNS, per germline. CDR3: CASSEYGTDTQYF. The CDR3 coding sequence is TGTGCCAGCAGTGAATACGGCACAGATACGCAGTATTTT.

The chain couples TRBV7-9 to TRBJ2-3; TRBD2 matches 10 bases. Per germline, CDR1 SEHNR and CDR2 FQNEAQ (reference sequence). The V gene end was trimmed by 4 bases and the J gene end by 5 bases; junction bases not matched to a gene: 3. The CDR3 contains 14 residues. Here the CDR3 DNA reads TGTGCCAGCAGCTCCACTAGCGGGGTAGATACGCAGTATTTT. This sequence encodes CASSSTSGVDTQYF.

The rearrangement joins TRBV2 to TRBJ2-3, with a tentative D call TRBD2 (5 bases). The germline V and J ends were trimmed by 2 bases and 4 bases, with 10 bases remaining between them. Per the germline V gene, CDR1 is SNHLY and CDR2 is FYNNEI. The CDR3 extends over 14 amino acids. CDR3 nucleotides: TGTGCCAGCAGTGAAACGAACGGGGCAGATACGCAGTATTTT. Translating gives CASSETNGADTQYF.

Notes on this clonotype: Being one base from a much bigger clone, this may be a read error. V and J are TRBV6-6 and TRBJ2-5; D may match TRBD1 or TRBD2 (5 bases each). The DNA end favors TRBJ2-7, so the J call may be wrong. Germline V gene data show CDR1 as MNHNY and CDR2 as SVGAGI (reference sequence). The CDR3 length is 14 residues. The CDR3 sequence is CASSNRRGFYEQYF. DNA of the CDR3: TGTGCCAGCAGTAACCGACGGGGCTTTTACGAGCAGTACTTC.

This chain connects TRBV20-1 to TRBJ2-5; 9 nucleotides align to TRBD2. The germline V gene has CDR1 DFQATT and CDR2 SNEGSKA (reference sequence). This CDR3 has 16 amino acids. The J segment lost 11 bases and the V segment lost 0 bases, leaving 16 bases of the junction unmatched. The CDR3: CSARDRGLAGINEQYF. For the CDR3, the DNA is TGCAGTGCTAGAGATCGGGGGCTAGCGGGAATCAATGAGCAGTACTTC.

The rearrangement uses TRBV20-1 and TRBJ1-4; D ambiguous. The CDR3 length is 13 residues. V gave up 0 bases and J gave up 6 bases, with 8 bases separating them. Germline V lookup: CDR1 DFQATT, CDR2 SNEGSKA (reference sequence). The CDR3 spells CSARDPPDEKLFF. For the CDR3, the DNA is TGCAGTGCTAGAGACCCCCCCGATGAAAAACTGTTTTTT.

This clonotype turned up a few times. This rearrangement joins TRBV29-1 to TRBJ1-2; 10 nucleotides match TRBD1. CDR1 SQVTM and CDR2 ANQGSEA come from the germline V gene. This CDR3 is 12 amino acids long. J gave up 7 bases and V 3 bases, and 2 bases lay outside the gene matches. This CDR3 is CSVDRTGGGYTF. Written as DNA, the CDR3 is TGCAGCGTTGATAGGACAGGGGGTGGCTACACCTTC.

V gene TRBV7-2 combines with J gene TRBJ2-7, with 7 bases matching TRBD2. V lost 1 base to trimming and J lost 3 bases; unmatched junction nucleotides: 9. The germline CDR1 and CDR2 sequences are SGHTA and FQGNSA. The CDR3 spans 16 residues. The CDR3 sequence: CASSLGSSGGFYEQYF. The CDR3 nucleotides read TGTGCCAGCAGCTTAGGCTCTAGCGGAGGATTCTACGAGCAGTACTTC.

The rearrangement uses TRBV20-1 and TRBJ1-6; TRBD1 matches at 7 bases. The CDR3 extends over 13 amino acids. Germline values: CDR1 DFQATT, CDR2 SNEGSKA (reference sequence). V lost 5 bases and J lost 6; bases outside the gene matches: 4. CDR3 in amino acids: CSAEDRVNSPLHF. The CDR3 DNA sequence: TGCAGTGCTGAAGACAGGGTTAATTCACCCCTCCACTTT.

The V gene is TRBV3-1, the J gene TRBJ2-1; D remains ambiguous. The length of the CDR3 is 16 residues. The V end was cut by 0 bases, the J end by 4 bases, with 13 bases between. Germline V gene lookup returns CDR1 LGHDT and CDR2 YNNKEL (reference sequence). The CDR3 nucleotides are TGTGCCAGCAGCCAAGATCGGGCCACACAGTACAATGAGCAGTTCTTC. Protein: CASSQDRATQYNEQFF.

This clonotype was found many times. This sequence joins TRBV7-9 and TRBJ2-7; D ambiguous. Germline CDR1 reads SEHNR; CDR2 reads FQNEAQ (reference sequence). The CDR3 runs to 11 residues. Trimming cost V 3 bases and J 9 bases, with 9 bases left between them. The CDR3 bases are TGTGCCAGCAGCTTCAACGGTTGGCAGTACTTC. This encodes CASSFNGWQYF. Complete variable domain (other parts from reference TRBV7-9 and TRBJ2-7): DTGVSQNPRHKITKRGQNVTFRCDPISEHNRLYWYRQTLGQGPEFLTYFQNEAQLEKSRLLSDRFSAERPKGSFSTLEIQRTEQGDSAMYLCASSFNGWQYFGPGTRLTVT.

The chain recombines TRBV2 with TRBJ2-3; 8 bases align to TRBD1. Unmatched junction bases numbered 5, after V lost 7 bases and J lost 5 bases. From germline, CDR1 is SNHLY and CDR2 FYNNEI. This CDR3 is built from 13 residues. The CDR3 nucleotides read TGTGCCAGCAACGGACAGGGAAAAGATACGCAGTATTTT. Protein: CASNGQGKDTQYF.

This clonotype has a handful of counts. The chain joins TRBV7-9 to TRBJ2-7, with TRBD1 as a possible D gene (5 bases). This CDR3 comprises 14 residues. Germline V gene sequence: CDR1 SEHNR, CDR2 FQNEAQ (reference sequence). The V and J ends lost 5 bases and 2 bases respectively, with 13 bases between them. The CDR3 nucleotides read TGTGCCAGCAGCCCCAAAGGGGTCACCTACGAGCAGTACTTC. Its translation: CASSPKGVTYEQYF.

The chain joins TRBV5-1 to TRBJ2-7; no firm D call. CDR1 SGHRS and CDR2 YFSETQ come from the germline V gene. The CDR3 consists of 12 residues. With 7 bases removed from V and 5 bases from J, the gap between germline ends came to 13 bases. CDR3 nucleotide sequence: TGCGCCAGCGCCTTAGAAGCGAACGAGCAGTACTTC. As protein: CASALEANEQYF.

The chain employs TRBV6-5 and TRBJ2-2; 8 bases align to TRBD1. V lost 6 bases, J lost 4 bases, and 10 bases stayed unmatched. The CDR3 has 16 amino acids. Germline loops: CDR1 MNHEY, CDR2 SVGAGI. The CDR3 DNA reads as TGTGCCAGCAGCCCTGGAGGAACAGGGGGCACCGGGGAGCTGTTTTTT. It is translated as CASSPGGTGGTGELFF.

The genes are TRBV6-5 and TRBJ2-1, with 12 bases matching TRBD2. Germline assignment: CDR1 MNHEY and CDR2 SVGAGI. CDR3 size: 15 residues. V dropped 4 bases and J dropped 10; count of bases not matched to a gene: 8. The DNA of the CDR3 is TGTGCCAGCAGTTCCCTAGCGGGAGGGCCCTACGAGCAGTTCTTC. This codes for CASSSLAGGPYEQFF.

J is TRBJ2-5 and V is TRBV3-1; a weak D match, TRBD2 (6 bases). The germline V gene has CDR1 LGHDT and CDR2 YNNKEL (reference sequence). V lost 4 bases and J 1 base, leaving 13 bases between the germline ends. CDR3 length: 15 amino acids. The CDR3 DNA reads TGTGCCAGCAGCCCCTGGAGTAGCGGCCAAGAGACCCAGTACTTC. As protein: CASSPWSSGQETQYF.

This clonotype was picked up a small number of times. This chain connects TRBV20-1 to TRBJ1-5; D uncertain. The germline CDR1 and CDR2 sequences are DFQATT and SNEGSKA (reference sequence). The V end lost 4 bases, the J end lost 4 bases, and 11 bases lay between the germline ends. The CDR3 loop spans 13 amino acids. The CDR3 spells CSATTLGNQPQHF. Written as DNA, the CDR3 is TGCAGTGCTACTACCCTTGGTAATCAGCCCCAGCATTTT.

This clonotype was found a few times. The chain links TRBV29-1 to TRBJ2-1; 7 bases map to TRBD2. CDR1 and CDR2 from the germline V gene are SQVTM and ANQGSEA. V gave up 1 base and J gave up 0 bases; unmatched junction bases: 3. The CDR3 totals 15 residues. CDR3 sequence: CSVEVTGGSYNEQFF. In nucleotides, the CDR3 is TGCAGCGTTGAAGTAACGGGAGGCTCCTACAATGAGCAGTTCTTC.

The chain combines TRBV20-1 with TRBJ2-1; D is perhaps TRBD1 (6 bases). The CDR3 is 15 residues long. V dropped 0 bases and J dropped 4 bases, with 13 bases sitting between them. Germline V lookup: CDR1 DFQATT, CDR2 SNEGSKA (reference sequence). The CDR3: CSARDGQKQYNEQFF. The CDR3 DNA is TGCAGTGCTAGAGATGGACAGAAGCAATACAATGAGCAGTTCTTC.

This clonotype has a single count. This chain joins TRBV7-2 and TRBJ2-5, with D tentatively TRBD1 or TRBD2 (6 bases each). The CDR3 spans 14 residues. Germline V gene sequence: CDR1 SGHTA, CDR2 FQGNSA. V lost 5 bases, J lost 1 base, and 11 bases lay in between. The CDR3 DNA sequence: TGTGCCAGCAGCCACAAGGGGGGCCAAGAGACCCAGTACTTC. Its translation: CASSHKGGQETQYF.